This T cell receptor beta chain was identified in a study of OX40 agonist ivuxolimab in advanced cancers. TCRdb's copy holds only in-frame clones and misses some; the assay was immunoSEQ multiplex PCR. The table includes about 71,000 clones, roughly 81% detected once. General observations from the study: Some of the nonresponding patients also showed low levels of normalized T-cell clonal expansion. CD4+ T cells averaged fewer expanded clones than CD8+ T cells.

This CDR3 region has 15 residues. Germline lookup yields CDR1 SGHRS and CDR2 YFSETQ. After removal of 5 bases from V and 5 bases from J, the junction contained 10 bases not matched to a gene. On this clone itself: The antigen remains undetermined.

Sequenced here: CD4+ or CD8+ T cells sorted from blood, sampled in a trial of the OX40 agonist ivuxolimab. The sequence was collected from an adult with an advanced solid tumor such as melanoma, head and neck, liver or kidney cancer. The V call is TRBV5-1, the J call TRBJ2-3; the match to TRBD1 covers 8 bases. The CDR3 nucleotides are TGCGCCAGCAGTCCCGGGACAGGAAGGTTAGATACGCAGTATTTT. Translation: CASSPGTGRLDTQYF.